This entry lists 21 T cell receptor beta chains sequenced from one sample in a study of cytomegalovirus exposure and HLA in healthy donors. Primers included in the PCR were 60 Vbeta and 13 Jbeta primers. The assay was immunoSEQ multiplex PCR, and TCRdb's table has in-frame clones only and misses some. Of 100,000 to 150,000 clones in the sample, around 67% were seen once. Sequenced sample: PBMCs. Receptors were obtained from a man aged 55 to 69 in good health and CMV-seropositive.

The chain has TRBV4-1 and TRBJ2-3; D not certain. The germline CDR1 and CDR2 sequences are MGHRA and YSYEKL. This CDR3 has 13 amino acids. Trimming stripped 1 base from V and 5 bases from J, with 7 bases between. The CDR3 DNA is TGCGCCAGCAGCCAAGGACTTTTAGATACGCAGTATTTT. Protein: CASSQGLLDTQYF.

J is TRBJ1-2 and V is TRBV15; TRBD1 agrees at 9 bases. With 3 bases clipped from V and 5 bases from J, the junction kept 4 bases outside the gene matches. Germline CDR1 and CDR2: LNHNV and YYDKDF (reference sequence). This CDR3 has 14 amino acids. The CDR3, as DNA: TGTGCCACCAGCAGGCAAGGACAGGGGTATGGCTACACCTTC. Its translation: CATSRQGQGYGYTF.

This rearrangement joins TRBV11-2 to TRBJ1-2; D is ambiguous. Germline V gives CDR1 SGHAT, CDR2 FQNNGV. V lost 4 bases, J lost 2 bases, and 14 bases lay in between. CDR3 length: 15 residues. The CDR3 bases are TGTGCCAGCAGCTCAAACCCCTCAGGAAACTATGGCTACACCTTC. Residues: CASSSNPSGNYGYTF.

The CDR3 nucleotides are TGCGCCAGCAGCCCTGACCCGGGAGGAGAGTACTTC. Protein product: CASSPDPGGEYF. V is TRBV5-1 and J is TRBJ2-7; 7 bases agree with TRBD2. With 4 bases clipped from V and 11 bases from J, the junction kept 9 bases outside the gene matches. The germline CDR1 and CDR2 sequences are SGHRS and YFSETQ. This CDR3 is 12 amino acids long.

The CDR3 reads CASSFHAGTGGSKQYF. Written as DNA, the CDR3 is TGTGCCAGCAGTTTCCACGCCGGGACAGGGGGCTCCAAACAGTACTTC. The rearrangement joins TRBV27 to TRBJ2-7, with 12 bases identical to TRBD1. Unmatched junction bases numbered 13, after V lost 3 bases and J lost 10 bases. The germline gives CDR1 MNHEY, CDR2 SMNVEV (reference sequence). CDR3 length: 16 amino acids.

This chain links TRBV5-6 with TRBJ2-1; 11 nucleotides match TRBD2. This CDR3 spans 18 amino acids. The germline V gene has CDR1 SGHDT and CDR2 YYEEEE. J gave up 7 bases and V 1 base, and 13 bases lay outside the gene matches. This chain's CDR3 is CASSLLTSGAQVRNEQFF. The CDR3 nucleotides read TGTGCCAGCAGCTTGCTGACTAGCGGGGCCCAGGTAAGGAATGAGCAGTTCTTC.

CDR3 sequence: CASSLGDGLASYNEQFF. CDR3 in DNA: TGTGCCAGCAGCTTAGGGGATGGACTAGCGAGTTACAATGAGCAGTTCTTC. The rearrangement joins TRBV11-3 to TRBJ2-1; 9 bases fit TRBD2. J was trimmed by 4 bases and V by 1 base; bases with no gene match: 8. In germline, CDR1 is SGHNT, CDR2 YENEEA. This CDR3 has 17 amino acids.

CDR3 in amino acids: CAAQARGVYEKLFF. The DNA for the CDR3 is TGTGCCGCCCAGGCCAGGGGGGTTTACGAAAAACTGTTTTTT. The chain uses TRBV30 and TRBJ1-4, with TRBD1 matching 7 bases. The ends lost 8 bases at V and 8 bases at J; junction bases unmatched: 14. The CDR3 runs 14 residues. CDR1 and CDR2 (germline): GTSNPN, SVGIG (reference sequence).

V usage is TRBV19 and J usage is TRBJ1-1, with a tentative D call TRBD1 (6 bases). The CDR3 is 15 amino acids. Trimming took 3 bases from V and 3 from J, leaving 14 bases between them. Germline CDR1 reads LNHDA; CDR2 reads SQIVND (reference sequence). CDR3 nucleotides: TGTGCCAGTAGTATGGGGGGGCTAAAAGACACTGAAGCTTTCTTT. This sequence encodes CASSMGGLKDTEAFF.

The chain recombines TRBV10-1 with TRBJ2-7, with TRBD1 identical over 7 bases. From germline, CDR1 is WNHNN and CDR2 SYGVQD (reference sequence). The length of the CDR3 is 15 residues. Unmatched junction bases numbered 8, after V lost 0 bases and J lost 6 bases. The CDR3, as DNA: TGCGCCAGCAGTGAGTCTCGAGGGGGCGCGGGCGAGCAGTACTTC. Its protein product is CASSESRGGAGEQYF.

A note on this clone: This same CDR3 is encoded by further DNA sequences in the sample. The chain uses TRBV9 and TRBJ1-6, with 8 bases matching TRBD1. Trimming took 4 bases from V and 7 from J; bases not matched to a gene: 7. The germline gives CDR1 SGDLS, CDR2 YYNGEE. The CDR3 is 15 amino acids. This CDR3 is CASSSRTGSNSPLHF. Here the CDR3 DNA reads TGTGCCAGCAGCTCACGGACAGGGTCAAATTCACCCCTCCACTTT. The full variable domain, rest sourced from reference TRBV9 and TRBJ1-6, is DSGVTQTPKHLITATGQRVTLRCSPRSGDLSVYWYQQSLDQGLQFLIQYYNGEERAKGNILERFSAQQFPDLHSELNLSSLELGDSALYFCASSSRTGSNSPLHFGNGTRLTVT.

The rearrangement joins TRBV25-1 to TRBJ1-5; D gene unclear. Trimming took off 6 bases at V and 7 bases at J, with 13 bases between the two ends. This CDR3 has 13 residues. Germline lookup yields CDR1 MGHDK and CDR2 SYGVNS. The CDR3 loop reads CASRREEGQPQHF. The CDR3 region has the DNA TGTGCCAGCAGGAGGGAGGAGGGACAGCCCCAGCATTTT.

The chain joins TRBV9 to TRBJ2-2; perhaps TRBD1 as D (5 bases). CDR3 length: 14 amino acids. V lost 0 bases to trimming and J lost 6 bases, with 9 bases between them. Germline values: CDR1 SGDLS, CDR2 YYNGEE. CDR3 residues: CASSVAQGSGELFF. CDR3 nucleotides: TGTGCCAGCAGCGTAGCCCAGGGTTCCGGGGAGCTGTTTTTT. Full variable domain (rest looked up from reference TRBV9 and TRBJ2-2): DSGVTQTPKHLITATGQRVTLRCSPRSGDLSVYWYQQSLDQGLQFLIQYYNGEERAKGNILERFSAQQFPDLHSELNLSSLELGDSALYFCASSVAQGSGELFFGEGSRLTVL.

J is TRBJ1-1 and V is TRBV27; 7 nucleotides agree with TRBD1. The CDR3 has 16 residues. V trimming: 0 bases; J trimming: 0 bases; junction bases outside the gene matches: 4. The V gene's germline CDR1 is MNHEY and CDR2 SMNVEV (reference sequence). The CDR3 reads CASSLSGTVLNTEAFF. The CDR3 coding sequence is TGTGCCAGCAGTTTATCGGGGACAGTACTGAACACTGAAGCTTTCTTT.

V gene TRBV11-3 combines with J gene TRBJ2-1, with D maybe TRBD1 (5 bases). Per the germline V gene, CDR1 is SGHNT and CDR2 is YENEEA. V dropped 2 bases and J dropped 4 bases, with 12 bases sitting between them. CDR3 length: 15 amino acids. The CDR3 protein is CASSLNQGTYNEQFF. CDR3 nucleotide sequence: TGTGCCAGCAGCTTAAATCAGGGCACTTACAATGAGCAGTTCTTC.

This chain connects TRBV30 to TRBJ1-1; D is undetermined. CDR1 and CDR2 (germline): GTSNPN, SVGIG (reference sequence). The length of the CDR3 is 14 residues. The V end lost 0 bases, the J end lost 4 bases, and 12 bases lay between the germline ends. The CDR3 DNA reads as TGTGCCTGGAGTGTATTGCTGGGGAGCACTGAAGCTTTCTTT. Amino acid sequence: CAWSVLLGSTEAFF. Filled out from reference TRBV30 and TRBJ1-1, the complete variable domain reads SQTIHQWPATLVQPVGSPLSLECTVEGTSNPNLYWYRQAAGRGLQLLFYSVGIGQISSEVPQNLSASRPQDRQFILSSKKLLLSDSGFYLCAWSVLLGSTEAFFGQGTRLTVV.

The chain recombines TRBV11-3 with TRBJ2-7, with 12 positions matching TRBD2. The trim removed 4 bases at V and 0 bases at J, leaving 4 bases unmatched. The length of the CDR3 is 16 residues. Germline lookup yields CDR1 SGHNT and CDR2 YENEEA. The CDR3 DNA reads as TGTGCCAGCAGCTCTTCTAGCGGGGGGGTCTCCTACGAGCAGTACTTC. This translates into CASSSSSGGVSYEQYF.

The chain employs TRBV2 and TRBJ1-1; 7 nucleotides agree with TRBD1. The CDR3 is made up of 14 amino acids. The ends lost 7 bases at V and 3 bases at J; junction bases unmatched: 8. Germline V gene data show CDR1 as SNHLY and CDR2 as FYNNEI. The CDR3 bases are TGTGCCAGCACAGGCACAGGGGCCGACACTGAAGCTTTCTTT. Its translation is CASTGTGADTEAFF.

The chain carries TRBV4-2 and TRBJ1-4; D ambiguous. The CDR3 is 14 residues long. V lost 0 bases, J lost 5 bases, and 7 bases lay in between. The germline V gene encodes CDR1 LGHNA and CDR2 YNFKEQ. The CDR3 nucleotides are TGTGCCAGCAGCCAAGAACAGCAAAATGAAAAACTGTTTTTT. It encodes CASSQEQQNEKLFF.

V gene TRBV29-1 combines with J gene TRBJ1-5; 8 bases align to TRBD1. The CDR3 loop spans 14 amino acids. The V gene end was trimmed by 5 bases and the J gene end by 2 bases; junction bases not matched to a gene: 5. Per the germline V gene, CDR1 is SQVTM and CDR2 is ANQGSEA. CDR3 bases: TGCAGCGTTTCTCCGGGACAGGGCAATCAGCCCCAGCATTTT. It translates to CSVSPGQGNQPQHF.

The J gene is TRBJ2-1, the V gene TRBV10-3; 8 nucleotides match TRBD1. Unmatched junction bases numbered 10, after V lost 4 bases and J lost 8 bases. The CDR3 has 15 amino acids. CDR1 ENHRY and CDR2 SYGVKD come from the germline V gene. The CDR3 spells CAISVSARGHYEQFF. The CDR3 DNA is TGTGCCATCAGTGTATCCGCCAGGGGGCATTATGAGCAGTTCTTC.